The 20 T cell receptor beta chains listed next were all sequenced from one sample in a study of T-cell memory formation after mild COVID-19. MiXCR was run by TCRdb on the 5' RACE reads, yielding one entry per CDR3 protein. The sample gives some 320,000 distinct CDR3 sequences, about 16% of which show up once; around 24% is in the top ten. The sample comprised PBMCs or a T cell subset sorted from them (not recorded which). These receptors originate from a young man who had mild COVID-19 (a few samples of this study predate the infection). Cell type and time point are not known.

This clonotype appeared many times. The chain combines TRBV7-7 with TRBJ2-5; the D is unclear. Germline CDR1 SSHAT, CDR2 FNYEAQ (reference sequence). Deletions cut 6 bases from V and 5 bases from J, with 13 bases between. This CDR3 region has 13 residues. The CDR3: CASSPVIGETQYF. The DNA for the CDR3 is TGTGCCAGCAGTCCAGTCATCGGGGAGACCCAGTACTTC.

This clonotype was recorded a few times. The genes are TRBV10-2 and TRBJ2-5; D is ambiguous. Trimming took off 0 bases at V and 5 bases at J, with 4 bases between the two ends. There are 12 residues in the CDR3. CDR1 is WSHSY, CDR2 SAAADI, per germline. The CDR3 DNA is TGCGCCAGCAGTGAGTCGAGGGAGACCCAGTACTTC. It encodes CASSESRETQYF.

The V call is TRBV29-1, the J call TRBJ2-3, with 7 bases lining up with TRBD2. There are 15 residues in the CDR3. Per germline, CDR1 SQVTM and CDR2 ANQGSEA. The V gene end was trimmed by 3 bases and the J gene end by 6 bases; junction bases not matched to a gene: 12. The CDR3 DNA reads TGCAGCGTTGACGGAATAGCGGGTGAAGAGGATACGCAGTATTTT. It encodes CSVDGIAGEEDTQYF.

This clonotype occurred a few times. This chain links TRBV28 with TRBJ2-7; D unresolved. Germline loops: CDR1 MDHEN, CDR2 SYDVKM. CDR3 length: 11 residues. V dropped 8 bases and J dropped 2 bases, with 7 bases sitting between them. The CDR3 loop is CASGSPYEQYV. The CDR3 coding sequence is TGTGCCAGCGGGTCCCCCTACGAGCAGTACGTC.

The chain employs TRBV4-1 and TRBJ1-4; possibly TRBD1 for D (6 bases). V dropped 4 bases and J dropped 6 bases, with 24 bases sitting between them. The CDR3 totals 18 residues. CDR1 MGHRA and CDR2 YSYEKL come from the germline V gene. CDR3 loop: CASSLSTPRQARDEKLFF. In DNA, the CDR3 is TGCGCCAGCAGCCTCTCAACTCCGCGACAGGCTAGGGATGAAAAACTGTTTTTT.

The rearrangement links TRBV4-1 to TRBJ2-1; maybe TRBD2 (5 bases). Germline loops: CDR1 MGHRA, CDR2 YSYEKL. This CDR3 is built from 14 residues. The V end lost 0 bases, the J end lost 9 bases, and 12 bases lay between the germline ends. The CDR3: CASSQEFRGLEQFF. The CDR3 DNA follows: TGCGCCAGCAGCCAAGAATTTCGCGGGCTTGAGCAGTTCTTC.

This clonotype was found a few times. The chain couples TRBV5-6 to TRBJ1-2; D is ambiguous. Germline V lookup: CDR1 SGHDT, CDR2 YYEEEE. Trimming removed 0 bases from V and 2 bases from J, with 11 bases in between. CDR3 length: 15 amino acids. The CDR3 DNA reads as TGTGCCAGCAGCTTGGTGAGGGATTGGAACTATGGCTACACCTTC. Translating it yields CASSLVRDWNYGYTF.

This clonotype showed up many times. The chain joins TRBV5-1 to TRBJ2-1; no firm D call. This CDR3 is 13 amino acids long. Trimming removed 0 bases at V and 9 bases at J, with 10 bases between. Germline CDR1 and CDR2: SGHRS and YFSETQ. CDR3 nucleotides: TGCGCCAGCAGCTTGGTTCCGGCCGGTGAGCAGTTCTTC. Protein product: CASSLVPAGEQFF.

The V and J genes are TRBV15 and TRBJ2-3; the D is unclear. The CDR3 is made up of 14 amino acids. The germline gives CDR1 LNHNV, CDR2 YYDKDF (reference sequence). The ends were cut back, 4 bases at V and 2 bases at J, with 10 bases in the middle. The CDR3 nucleotides are TGTGCCACCAGCAAGGGCGGAGACACAGATACGCAGTATTTT. Its translation is CATSKGGDTDTQYF.

This clonotype was recorded a few times. J is TRBJ1-2 and V is TRBV5-1; a possible D gene is TRBD1 (6 bases). The length of the CDR3 is 12 residues. CDR1 and CDR2 from the germline V gene are SGHRS and YFSETQ. V lost 6 bases, J lost 4 bases, and 10 bases lay in between. Written as DNA, the CDR3 is TGCGCCAGCACCGCACAGGGCTATGGCTACACCTTC. Protein sequence: CASTAQGYGYTF. The variable domain in full, with the rest retrieved from reference TRBV5-1 and TRBJ1-2, is KAGVTQTPRYLIKTRGQQVTLSCSPISGHRSVSWYQQTPGQGLQFLFEYFSETQRNKGNFPGRFSGRQFSNSRSEMNVSTLELGDSALYLCASTAQGYGYTFGSGTRLTVV.

Only one count was recorded for this clonotype. This chain links TRBV7-2 with TRBJ2-1, with 9 bases lining up with TRBD1. The CDR3 is made up of 15 amino acids. Trimming removed 6 bases from V and 8 bases from J; junction bases left unmatched: 11. CDR1 SGHTA and CDR2 FQGNSA come from the germline V gene. DNA for the CDR3: TGTGCCAGCAGGCGACCGGGACAGGGATGGCATGAGCAGTTCTTC. Its protein product is CASRRPGQGWHEQFF.

V is TRBV11-2 and J is TRBJ2-5, with D maybe TRBD2 (6 bases). The CDR3 length is 13 residues. Trimming pared 6 bases from V and 3 bases from J, leaving 11 bases between. Germline V gene sequence: CDR1 SGHAT, CDR2 FQNNGV. The CDR3 sequence: CASRRGNEETQYF. The DNA of the CDR3 is TGTGCCAGCAGGCGGGGAAATGAAGAGACCCAGTACTTC.

The chain uses TRBV6-2 or TRBV6-3 and TRBJ2-2; 7 nucleotides align to TRBD2. Germline V CDR1 and CDR2: MNHEY, SVGEGT. The CDR3 runs 18 residues. V was clipped by 1 base and J by 4 bases; unmatched bases: 12. The CDR3 DNA is TGTGCCAGCAGTTACTTCCTAGGGGAGGGTAAAGGCACCGGGGAGCTGTTTTTT. Amino acids: CASSYFLGEGKGTGELFF.

The chain joins TRBV10-3 to TRBJ2-2, with D tentatively TRBD1 (5 bases). There are 15 residues in the CDR3. V gave up 3 bases and J gave up 0 bases, with 8 bases separating them. Germline loops: CDR1 ENHRY, CDR2 SYGVKD. The DNA for the CDR3 is TGTGCCATCAGTGAAGGGGCGACGAACACCGGGGAGCTGTTTTTT. It translates to CAISEGATNTGELFF.

The chain is built from TRBV7-9 and TRBJ1-2; no definite D call. V gave up 3 bases and J gave up 5 bases, with 13 bases separating them. The CDR3 is 14 amino acids. Germline V lookup: CDR1 SEHNR, CDR2 FQNEAQ (reference sequence). The CDR3 sequence is CASSFEGMGYGYTF. CDR3 in DNA: TGTGCCAGCAGCTTCGAGGGAATGGGGTATGGCTACACCTTC.

The chain combines TRBV10-3 with TRBJ1-1, with 7 bases fitting TRBD1. V lost 4 bases, J lost 1 base, and 6 bases stayed unmatched. This CDR3 is 15 amino acids long. CDR1 and CDR2 from the germline V gene are ENHRY and SYGVKD. In DNA form, the CDR3 reads TGTGCCATCAGTGGTGGGGGGACAGCGAACACTGAAGCTTTCTTT. Its protein is CAISGGGTANTEAFF.

This clonotype has a handful of counts. The J gene is TRBJ1-1, the V gene TRBV6-2 or TRBV6-3; 8 bases line up with TRBD1. The CDR3 runs to 17 residues. The trim removed 5 bases at V and 1 base at J, leaving 12 bases unmatched. From germline, CDR1 is MNHEY and CDR2 SVGEGT. The CDR3 loop is CASSTGQGRRRNTEAFF. The CDR3 coding sequence is TGTGCCAGCAGTACTGGACAGGGCCGTAGAAGGAACACTGAAGCTTTCTTT.

V is TRBV20-1 and J is TRBJ2-2, with 9 nucleotides matching TRBD2. V dropped 0 bases and J dropped 5; count of bases not matched to a gene: 13. CDR1 and CDR2 from the germline V gene are DFQATT and SNEGSKA (reference sequence). This CDR3 is 18 amino acids long. The CDR3 DNA reads as TGCAGTGCTAGAGATTTGGGGGGACTAGCAGGAGGGACCGGGGAGCTGTTTTTT. This codes for CSARDLGGLAGGTGELFF.

The genes are TRBV3-1 and TRBJ2-5; 9 bases map to TRBD2. V lost 0 bases, J lost 5 bases, and 10 bases stayed unmatched. Per the germline V gene, CDR1 is LGHDT and CDR2 is YNNKEL (reference sequence). CDR3 size: 17 residues. The CDR3 here is CASSQETSGRGEETQYF. The CDR3 DNA is TGTGCCAGCAGCCAAGAAACTAGCGGGCGCGGGGAGGAGACCCAGTACTTC.

This clonotype was found a few times. CDR3 in DNA: TGCAGGGGACAGGGAGGGGCTAACTATGGCTACACCTTC. Its protein product is CRGQGGANYGYTF. V usage is TRBV20-1 and J usage is TRBJ1-2; 9 bases are a match to TRBD1. This CDR3 region has 13 residues. Germline values: CDR1 DFQATT, CDR2 SNEGSKA (reference sequence).